This T cell receptor (beta chain) was sequenced during a study of molecular identifiers for immune sequencing clone quantification. Study-level information: RNA from around 18,000 or 91,000 naive CD8 cells was split five ways in replicates, with four sequenced. Study-level points and caveats: Spike-in Jurkat TCR RNA from a single cell reportedly registered among 950,000 or so naive cells. Clones above 20 RNA copies contained over 98% of effector molecules but under 1% of naive ones.

The CDR3 is 13 residues long. V shed 0 bases and J shed 0 bases, with 2 bases lying between them. The germline V gene encodes CDR1 SGDLS and CDR2 YYNGEE. Comments on this clonotype: Its specificity is not known.

The authors built bulk TCR libraries by previously described methods with listed TCR primers. TCRdb reanalysed the PCR reads using MiXCR and keeps one entry per CDR3 protein. This table holds about 100,000 distinct CDR3 sequences, roughly a third found once. The sequence came from a human donor in good health. Some libraries in this study had Jurkat cell RNA spiked in. The chain has TRBV9 and TRBJ2-3; D unresolved. The sample consisted of naive CD8+ T cells from blood, with Jurkat cell RNA spiked in. Subset meaning: FACS-sorted CD8+CD4-CCR7+CD45RA+ naive T cells. CDR3 residues: CASSVGSTDTQYF. The CDR3 DNA reads as TGTGCCAGCAGCGTAGGCAGCACAGATACGCAGTATTTT.